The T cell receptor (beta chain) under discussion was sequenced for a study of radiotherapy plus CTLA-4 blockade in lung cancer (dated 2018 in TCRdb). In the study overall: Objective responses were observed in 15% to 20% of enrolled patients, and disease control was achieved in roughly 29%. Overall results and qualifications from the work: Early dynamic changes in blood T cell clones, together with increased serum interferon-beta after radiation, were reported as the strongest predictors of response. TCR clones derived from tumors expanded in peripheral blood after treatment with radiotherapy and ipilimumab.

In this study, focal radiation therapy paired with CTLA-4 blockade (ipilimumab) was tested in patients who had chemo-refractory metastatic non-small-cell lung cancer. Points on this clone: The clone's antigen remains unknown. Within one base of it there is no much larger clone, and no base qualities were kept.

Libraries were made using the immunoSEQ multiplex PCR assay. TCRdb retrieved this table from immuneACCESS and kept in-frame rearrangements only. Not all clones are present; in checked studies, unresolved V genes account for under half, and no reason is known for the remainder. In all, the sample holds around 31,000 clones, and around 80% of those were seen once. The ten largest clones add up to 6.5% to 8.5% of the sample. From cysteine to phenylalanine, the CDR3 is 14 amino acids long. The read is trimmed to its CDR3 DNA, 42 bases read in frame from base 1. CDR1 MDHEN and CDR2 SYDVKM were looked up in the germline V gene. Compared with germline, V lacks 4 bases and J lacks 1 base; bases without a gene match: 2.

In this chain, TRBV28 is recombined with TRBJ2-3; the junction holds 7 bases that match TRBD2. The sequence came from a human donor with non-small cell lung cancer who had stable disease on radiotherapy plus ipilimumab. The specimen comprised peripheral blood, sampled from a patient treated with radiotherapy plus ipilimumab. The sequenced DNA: TGTGCCAGCAGTTGGGCGGGGGGCACAGATACGCAGTATTTT. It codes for CASSWAGGTDTQYF.